Shown below are 12 T cell receptor beta chains from a single sample sequenced in a study of neurological immune-mediated disorders. TCRdb re-called the 5' RACE reads through MiXCR, storing one row per CDR3 protein. The sample lists 50,000 to 75,000 distinct CDR3 sequences, roughly an eighth occurring once. Sequenced sample: PBMCs. The origin of the receptors is a woman aged 55-69 years with HTLV-1-associated myelopathy (HAM/TSP).

There are many counts of this clonotype. The rearrangement uses TRBV7-9 and TRBJ2-7, with 11 bases lining up with TRBD2. This CDR3 spans 15 amino acids. Per germline, CDR1 SEHNR and CDR2 FQNEAQ (reference sequence). V was pared by 6 bases and J by 5 bases, with 9 bases of the junction left unmatched. CDR3: CASRLSGRAGNEQYF. The CDR3 DNA is TGTGCCAGCAGACTTAGCGGGAGGGCCGGGAACGAGCAGTACTTC. The full variable domain, its missing parts supplied by reference TRBV7-9 and TRBJ2-7, is DTGVSQNPRHKITKRGQNVTFRCDPISEHNRLYWYRQTLGQGPEFLTYFQNEAQLEKSRLLSDRFSAERPKGSFSTLEIQRTEQGDSAMYLCASRLSGRAGNEQYFGPGTRLTVT.

This clonotype has at least ten counts. The V and J genes are TRBV20-1 and TRBJ2-2; the match to TRBD2 covers 10 bases. The CDR3 loop spans 14 amino acids. CDR1 DFQATT and CDR2 SNEGSKA come from the germline V gene (reference sequence). V lost 6 bases, J lost 4 bases, and 5 bases stayed unmatched. The CDR3 DNA reads TGCAGTGCAGCGGGAGGGCCCGCCACCGGGGAGCTGTTTTTT. It encodes CSAAGGPATGELFF.

By share, this clonotype ranks as large. The genes are TRBV6-5 and TRBJ2-7; D tentatively fits TRBD1 or TRBD2 (7 bases each). There are 15 residues in the CDR3. The germline V gene has CDR1 MNHEY and CDR2 SVGAGI. V lost 5 bases and J lost 3, with 17 bases in between. This CDR3 is CASSPGGEGIYEQYF. In nucleotides, the CDR3 is TGTGCCAGCAGTCCAGGGGGGGAGGGAATCTACGAGCAGTACTTC.

This clonotype was observed many times. The J gene is TRBJ1-1, the V gene TRBV5-1, with TRBD1 matching 8 bases. V lost 0 bases, J lost 5 bases, and 3 bases stayed unmatched. The CDR3 extends over 14 amino acids. Germline V gives CDR1 SGHRS, CDR2 YFSETQ. CDR3 sequence reads: CASSLGTGLTEAFF. DNA of the CDR3: TGCGCCAGCAGCTTGGGGACAGGGCTGACTGAAGCTTTCTTT. Full variable domain (remainder filled in from reference TRBV5-1 and TRBJ1-1): KAGVTQTPRYLIKTRGQQVTLSCSPISGHRSVSWYQQTPGQGLQFLFEYFSETQRNKGNFPGRFSGRQFSNSRSEMNVSTLELGDSALYLCASSLGTGLTEAFFGQGTRLTVV.

A few counts support this clonotype. This chain's CDR3 is CASSRTGGSGELFF. CDR3 bases: TGCGCCAGCAGTCGGACAGGGGGCAGCGGGGAGCTGTTTTTT. V is TRBV4-1 and J is TRBJ2-2; 11 bases align to TRBD1. Germline CDR1 is MGHRA and CDR2 is YSYEKL. CDR3 length equals 14 residues. Trimming cost V 6 bases and J 7 bases; bases outside gene matches: 4.

This clonotype was counted ten times or more. The CDR3 loop reads CASSLKGLRGPQPQHF. In DNA, the CDR3 is TGTGCCAGCAGCCTCAAGGGACTGAGGGGTCCTCAGCCCCAGCATTTT. This chain joins TRBV28 and TRBJ1-5, with a possible D match to TRBD1 (5 bases). The CDR3 totals 16 residues. The V end lost 6 bases, the J end lost 6 bases, and 21 bases lay between the germline ends. The germline V gene encodes CDR1 MDHEN and CDR2 SYDVKM.

This clonotype was seen only once. The CDR3 coding sequence is TGCAGTGCCCCTGGGGCCCCCGACGGGGAGCTGTTTTTT. Translated: CSAPGAPDGELFF. V and J are TRBV20-1 and TRBJ2-2; a possible D gene is TRBD1 (5 bases). The CDR3 covers 13 residues. V was pared by 6 bases and J by 7 bases, with 15 bases between. CDR1 is DFQATT, CDR2 SNEGSKA, per germline (reference sequence).

This clonotype was counted many times. The V and J genes are TRBV6-5 and TRBJ2-1; 14 nucleotides align to TRBD2. This CDR3 contains 14 residues. V lost 5 bases to trimming and J lost 13 bases; unmatched junction nucleotides: 7. Per the germline V gene, CDR1 is MNHEY and CDR2 is SVGAGI. The CDR3 bases are TGTGCCAGCAGTCGGCAAGGACTAGCGGGAGGTCAGTTCTTC. Protein sequence: CASSRQGLAGGQFF.

This clonotype was counted many times. V usage is TRBV11-2 and J usage is TRBJ2-1, with 7 bases fitting TRBD2. In germline, CDR1 is SGHAT, CDR2 FQNNGV. There are 17 residues in the CDR3. With 1 base clipped from V and 8 bases from J, the junction kept 14 bases outside the gene matches. This chain's CDR3 is CASSLGVGTILEDEQFF. The CDR3 DNA follows: TGTGCCAGCAGCTTAGGGGTGGGGACTATACTCGAGGATGAGCAGTTCTTC.

This clonotype came up many times. The chain carries TRBV12-3 or TRBV12-4 and TRBJ2-1, with 14 nucleotides matching TRBD2. V lost 4 bases, J lost 7 bases, and 6 bases stayed unmatched. CDR3 length equals 16 residues. This CDR3 is CASSSGGLAGVNEQFF. In DNA, the CDR3 is TGTGCCAGCAGTTCCGGGGGACTAGCGGGAGTGAATGAGCAGTTCTTC.

At least ten counts were recorded for this clonotype. The CDR3 loop reads CASSLASRAPYNEQFF. The CDR3 DNA reads as TGCGCCAGCAGCTTGGCCTCGCGGGCCCCCTACAATGAGCAGTTCTTC. This chain connects TRBV5-1 to TRBJ2-1; maybe TRBD2 (5 bases). This CDR3 has 16 amino acids. The V gene lost 0 bases and the J gene lost 2 bases, with 12 bases spanning the gap. Per germline, CDR1 SGHRS and CDR2 YFSETQ.

The sample holds many counts of this clonotype. The chain recombines TRBV5-1 with TRBJ2-1; 7 nucleotides agree with TRBD2. This CDR3 has 16 residues. Per the germline V gene, CDR1 is SGHRS and CDR2 is YFSETQ. V was clipped by 1 base and J by 4 bases; unmatched bases: 8. The CDR3 reads CASSLLGGSKYNEQFF. The CDR3 nucleotides read TGCGCCAGCAGCTTGTTAGGCGGGAGCAAATACAATGAGCAGTTCTTC.